One sample yielded the 7 T cell receptor beta chains listed below, sequenced in a study of shared T cell receptors in the human thymus. The repertoire was sequenced with immunoSEQ multiplex PCR; TCRdb's copy has only in-frame clones and lacks some. The data contain hundreds of thousands of clones, around nine tenths of them singletons. The data also belong to a second study, concerning human thymus T cells.

Sequences were obtained from thymocytes. The receptors derive from a boy under three years old with a congenital heart defect.

The chain has TRBV7-2 and TRBJ2-6; 9 bases map to TRBD2. This CDR3 comprises 16 residues. From germline, CDR1 is SGHTA and CDR2 FQGNSA. The V gene end was trimmed by 5 bases and the J gene end by 1 base; junction bases not matched to a gene: 3. The CDR3 loop is CASSRAGGSGANVLTF. The CDR3, as DNA: TGTGCCAGCAGCCGAGCGGGGGGATCTGGGGCCAACGTCCTGACTTTC.

The chain couples TRBV6-6 to TRBJ2-3; 8 positions match TRBD2. Germline CDR1 MNHNY, CDR2 SVGAGI (reference sequence). Unmatched junction bases numbered 7, after V lost 3 bases and J lost 2 bases. This CDR3 has 16 residues. CDR3 coding DNA: TGTGCCAGCAGTTATGTTGGGACTAGGGACACAGATACGCAGTATTTT. As protein: CASSYVGTRDTDTQYF.

The rearrangement links TRBV5-1 to TRBJ2-5; TRBD2 is a possible D gene (6 bases). Looked up from germline, CDR1 is SGHRS and CDR2 is YFSETQ. Trimming pared 0 bases from V and 0 bases from J, leaving 12 bases between. CDR3 size: 16 residues. As DNA, the CDR3 is TGCGCCAGCAGCTTGGCCGGCGGGGACTACCAAGAGACCCAGTACTTC. This encodes CASSLAGGDYQETQYF. Variable domain in full (rest from reference TRBV5-1 and TRBJ2-5): KAGVTQTPRYLIKTRGQQVTLSCSPISGHRSVSWYQQTPGQGLQFLFEYFSETQRNKGNFPGRFSGRQFSNSRSEMNVSTLELGDSALYLCASSLAGGDYQETQYFGPGTRLLVL.

The DNA of the CDR3 is TGTGCCAGCAGTCGTCAGCGGGAGAAGGCCTACGAGCAGTACTTC. This gives the protein CASSRQREKAYEQYF. This chain joins TRBV6-5 and TRBJ2-7, with 8 bases identical to TRBD2. With 5 bases clipped from V and 2 bases from J, the junction kept 8 bases outside the gene matches. Germline assignment: CDR1 MNHEY and CDR2 SVGAGI. The CDR3 is made up of 15 amino acids.

The gene calls are TRBV2 and TRBJ2-1, with 14 nucleotides matching TRBD2. Trimming took 6 bases from V and 5 from J; bases not matched to a gene: 3. Germline V gene lookup returns CDR1 SNHLY and CDR2 FYNNEI. This CDR3 contains 15 residues. The CDR3 DNA follows: TGTGCCAGCAGGGGGACTAGCGGGAGTAACAATGAGCAGTTCTTC. The encoded protein is CASRGTSGSNNEQFF.

The J gene is TRBJ1-4, the V gene TRBV28; 9 nucleotides agree with TRBD1. The CDR3 is made up of 14 amino acids. V lost 6 bases and J lost 6; bases outside the gene matches: 5. The germline V gene encodes CDR1 MDHEN and CDR2 SYDVKM. The CDR3 region is CASSSGQGDEKLFF. DNA for the CDR3: TGTGCCAGCAGCTCGGGACAGGGTGATGAAAAACTGTTTTTT.

The CDR3 region is CASRVSGSVSTGELFF. For the CDR3, the DNA is TGTGCCAGCAGAGTTAGCGGGAGTGTATCCACCGGGGAGCTGTTTTTT. The chain links TRBV27 to TRBJ2-2, with 9 bases identical to TRBD2. Germline CDR1 MNHEY, CDR2 SMNVEV (reference sequence). The length of the CDR3 is 16 residues. Trimming took 6 bases from V and 4 from J; bases not matched to a gene: 9.